A single sample gave rise to the 29 T cell receptor beta chains below, sequenced in a study of cytomegalovirus exposure and HLA in healthy donors. 13 Jbeta primers and 60 Vbeta primers were used for the PCR. Clones were sequenced by immunoSEQ multiplex PCR, and TCRdb holds only the in-frame ones, with some missing. Recorded for this sample: about 140,000 clones. Sequenced material: PBMCs. All receptors derive from a man aged 35-49 years in good health and CMV-seronegative.

The V call is TRBV19, the J call TRBJ2-3, with D maybe TRBD2 (6 bases). The CDR3 length is 14 residues. CDR1 and CDR2 (germline): LNHDA, SQIVND (reference sequence). Deletions cut 0 bases from V and 3 bases from J, with 7 bases between. The CDR3 DNA is TGTGCCAGTAGTATAGAGGGGGGAACAGATACGCAGTATTTT. Its protein product is CASSIEGGTDTQYF.

This rearrangement joins TRBV18 to TRBJ2-7, with a weak D call TRBD1 (6 bases). The CDR3 contains 15 residues. Germline V gene data show CDR1 as KGHSH and CDR2 as LQKENI. The V gene lost 3 bases and the J gene lost 3 bases, with 15 bases spanning the gap. This CDR3 is CASSPRQDRDYEQYF. CDR3 DNA sequence: TGTGCCAGCTCACCCAGACAGGACCGGGACTACGAGCAGTACTTC.

The chain carries TRBV6-1 and TRBJ1-1; D possibly corresponds to TRBD1 (5 bases). The CDR3 sequence is 13 residues long. Germline V gene data show CDR1 as MNHNS and CDR2 as SASEGT. The V and J ends lost 6 bases and 0 bases respectively, with 8 bases between them. The CDR3 loop reads CASRTELNTEAFF. For the CDR3, the DNA is TGTGCCAGCAGGACAGAATTGAACACTGAAGCTTTCTTT.

The chain employs TRBV6-4 and TRBJ1-2; D ambiguous. The length of the CDR3 is 14 residues. V lost 0 bases to trimming and J lost 8 bases, with 13 bases between them. Germline CDR1 and CDR2: MRHNA and SNTAGT. CDR3: CASSDSLDAGGYTF. In DNA, the CDR3 is TGTGCCAGCAGTGACTCCCTCGACGCGGGCGGCTACACCTTC.

V is TRBV2 and J is TRBJ2-1; 9 bases are shared with TRBD2. CDR3 length: 11 amino acids. With V trimmed by 5 bases and J by 11 bases, 1 base remained unmatched. Germline assignment: CDR1 SNHLY and CDR2 FYNNEI. CDR3 amino acids: CASSLAGQQFF. In DNA, the CDR3 is TGTGCCAGCAGTCTAGCGGGACAGCAGTTCTTC.

V gene TRBV6-1 combines with J gene TRBJ1-1; 7 nucleotides line up with TRBD1. The CDR3 sequence is 14 residues long. J lost 5 bases, V lost 6 bases, and 9 bases had no gene match. Germline V gene data show CDR1 as MNHNS and CDR2 as SASEGT. In DNA form, the CDR3 reads TGTGCCAGCAGCCAGTCAGGGGGTTGGACTGAAGCTTTCTTT. It codes for CASSQSGGWTEAFF.

The chain uses TRBV2 and TRBJ2-3; 10 bases align to TRBD2. Losses at the gene ends were 6 bases for V and 3 bases for J; bases not matched to a gene: 6. Germline CDR1 reads SNHLY; CDR2 reads FYNNEI. This CDR3 contains 15 residues. Written as DNA, the CDR3 is TGTGCCAGCAGAGTACTAGCGGGGCTAACAGATACGCAGTATTTT. Its translation is CASRVLAGLTDTQYF. The full variable domain, with the rest looked up from reference TRBV2 and TRBJ2-3, is EPEVTQTPSHQVTQMGQEVILRCVPISNHLYFYWYRQILGQKVEFLVSFYNNEISEKSEIFDDQFSVERPDGSNFTLKIRSTKLEDSAMYFCASRVLAGLTDTQYFGPGTRLTVL.

The chain links TRBV7-9 to TRBJ1-4; D is undetermined. Per the germline V gene, CDR1 is SEHNR and CDR2 is FQNEAQ (reference sequence). V was shortened by 5 bases and J by 5 bases, with 3 bases between the two germline ends. This CDR3 is 11 amino acids long. As DNA, the CDR3 is TGTGCCAGCAGCCCAAATGAAAAACTGTTTTTT. It yields the protein CASSPNEKLFF. The entire variable domain, with the rest obtained from reference TRBV7-9 and TRBJ1-4, is as follows: DTGVSQNPRHKITKRGQNVTFRCDPISEHNRLYWYRQTLGQGPEFLTYFQNEAQLEKSRLLSDRFSAERPKGSFSTLEIQRTEQGDSAMYLCASSPNEKLFFGSGTQLSVL.

This chain links TRBV11-2 with TRBJ1-6; D unclear. CDR3 size: 15 residues. V was pared by 0 bases and J by 9 bases, with 12 bases between. CDR1 is SGHAT, CDR2 FQNNGV, per germline. The DNA for the CDR3 is TGTGCCAGCAGCTTAGATCCAAGTTGGGCTTCACCCCTCCACTTT. Translating gives CASSLDPSWASPLHF.

The chain has TRBV10-3 and TRBJ2-3; 7 nucleotides match TRBD2. V lost 2 bases, J lost 4 bases, and 9 bases stayed unmatched. This CDR3 spans 16 amino acids. Germline V gene sequence: CDR1 ENHRY, CDR2 SYGVKD. The CDR3 is CAISEKGPGGSDTQYF. The CDR3 DNA sequence: TGTGCCATCAGTGAGAAAGGTCCCGGGGGGTCAGATACGCAGTATTTT.

The CDR3 reads CASSLGASGASTDTQYF. The DNA of the CDR3 is TGTGCCAGCTCATTAGGTGCTAGCGGGGCTAGCACAGATACGCAGTATTTT. The V gene is TRBV18, the J gene TRBJ2-3; 9 nucleotides match TRBD2. Per the germline V gene, CDR1 is KGHSH and CDR2 is LQKENI. The V gene end was trimmed by 5 bases and the J gene end by 0 bases; junction bases not matched to a gene: 9. This CDR3 spans 17 amino acids.

The V call is TRBV5-5, the J call TRBJ2-5; TRBD1 aligns across 7 bases. Germline CDR1 and CDR2: SGHKS and YYEKEE (reference sequence). The CDR3 spans 14 residues. J gave up 2 bases and V 4 bases, and 5 bases lay outside the gene matches. Here the CDR3 DNA reads TGTGCCAGCAGCCCACCGGGACAGCAAGAGACCCAGTACTTC. It specifies CASSPPGQQETQYF.

CDR3 loop: CASRQKTFGPSDEQYF. As DNA, the CDR3 is TGCGCCAGCAGACAAAAGACTTTCGGTCCTTCGGACGAGCAGTACTTC. This rearrangement joins TRBV5-1 to TRBJ2-7; D call uncertain. The CDR3 is 16 amino acids. Trimming shortened V by 5 bases and J by 5 bases, and 23 bases separated the two germline ends. CDR1 SGHRS and CDR2 YFSETQ come from the germline V gene.

A word on this clone: Other DNA sequences within the sample encode an identical CDR3. This chain's CDR3 is CASSLDSPYEQYF. The CDR3 DNA reads TGCGCCAGCAGCCTGGACAGTCCTTACGAGCAGTACTTC. The chain uses TRBV5-1 and TRBJ2-7; D is possibly TRBD1 (6 bases). The CDR3 runs 13 residues. Germline values: CDR1 SGHRS, CDR2 YFSETQ. Trimming took off 4 bases at V and 4 bases at J, with 12 bases between the two ends. Full variable domain (outside the CDR3, taken from reference TRBV5-1 and TRBJ2-7): KAGVTQTPRYLIKTRGQQVTLSCSPISGHRSVSWYQQTPGQGLQFLFEYFSETQRNKGNFPGRFSGRQFSNSRSEMNVSTLELGDSALYLCASSLDSPYEQYFGPGTRLTVT.

The CDR3: CASLTRVAPYGYTF. The CDR3 DNA follows: TGTGCCAGCCTCACCCGGGTCGCGCCCTATGGCTACACCTTC. The chain couples TRBV28 to TRBJ1-2, with unresolved D. The CDR3 is 14 residues long. Germline-derived CDR1 and CDR2 are MDHEN and SYDVKM. Trimming removed 8 bases at V and 4 bases at J, with 17 bases between.

The V gene is TRBV12-5, the J gene TRBJ2-1; D possibly corresponds to TRBD2 (6 bases). The germline V gene encodes CDR1 LGHNT and CDR2 FRNRAP. The CDR3 runs to 15 residues. Trimming pared 6 bases from V and 0 bases from J, leaving 12 bases between. The CDR3 loop reads CASGLGGGSYNEQFF. For the CDR3, the DNA is TGTGCTAGTGGGCTCGGGGGTGGCTCCTACAATGAGCAGTTCTTC.

This chain uses TRBV4-3 with TRBJ1-2; unclear D gene. CDR1 is LGHNA, CDR2 YSLEER, per germline. The CDR3 contains 14 residues. V lost 3 bases to trimming and J lost 7 bases, with 15 bases between them. As DNA, the CDR3 is TGCGCCAGCAGCCAGACGGGTGCGTTTAGTGGCTACACCTTC. This sequence encodes CASSQTGAFSGYTF.

This sequence joins TRBV5-5 and TRBJ2-2, with D maybe TRBD1 (6 bases). The CDR3 has 15 residues. Germline V gene data show CDR1 as SGHKS and CDR2 as YYEKEE (reference sequence). The V gene lost 4 bases and the J gene lost 4 bases, with 14 bases spanning the gap. CDR3 residues: CASSPLTGRTGELFF. CDR3 coding DNA: TGTGCCAGCAGCCCCTTAACAGGGCGCACCGGGGAGCTGTTTTTT.

This rearrangement joins TRBV29-1 to TRBJ2-2; TRBD2 matches 8 bases. This CDR3 region has 14 residues. V lost 6 bases to trimming and J lost 4 bases; unmatched junction nucleotides: 7. Germline V gives CDR1 SQVTM, CDR2 ANQGSEA. CDR3: CSVERGGPTGELFF. The CDR3 coding sequence is TGCAGCGTGGAACGCGGGGGGCCCACCGGGGAGCTGTTTTTT.

The chain combines TRBV7-9 with TRBJ2-1, with 7 bases lining up with TRBD1. The length of the CDR3 is 14 residues. The germline V gene has CDR1 SEHNR and CDR2 FQNEAQ (reference sequence). The J segment lost 8 bases and the V segment lost 5 bases, leaving 9 bases of the junction unmatched. The DNA of the CDR3 is TGTGCCAGCAGCCTCTCCAACAGGGGCGATGAGCAGTTCTTC. It encodes CASSLSNRGDEQFF.

The rearrangement uses TRBV5-5 and TRBJ1-6, with 10 bases lining up with TRBD1. Germline CDR1 SGHKS, CDR2 YYEKEE (reference sequence). CDR3 length: 16 residues. V gave up 3 bases and J gave up 7 bases; unmatched junction bases: 7. CDR3 loop: CASSSAGTGVNSPLHF. The CDR3 DNA is TGTGCCAGCAGCTCCGCCGGGACAGGGGTGAATTCACCCCTCCACTTT.

DNA of the CDR3: TGTGCCAGCAGTTATACCCGCTCACTAGCCAAAAACATTCAGTACTTC. This translates into CASSYTRSLAKNIQYF. The chain employs TRBV6-5 and TRBJ2-4; no clear D. Germline-derived CDR1 and CDR2 are MNHEY and SVGAGI. V dropped 3 bases and J dropped 0 bases, with 12 bases sitting between them. CDR3 length equals 16 residues.

In regard to this clone: The missing conserved phenylalanine or tryptophan at the end of this CDR3 makes a read error likely. The DNA is left out, because the CDR3 cannot be placed on it with certainty; the CDR3 is given as TCRdb lists it. The chain uses TRBV5-1 and TRBJ1-1. The CDR3 comprises 9 residues, both ends counted. CDR1 is SGHRS and CDR2 is YFSETQ in the germline V gene. This CDR3 reads CASSWETGV.

For this clone: The junction does not match germline at one end; this may be a read error. The same CDR3 can be traced to other DNA sequences in this sample. The chain joins TRBV6-6 to TRBJ2-7; TRBD2 agrees at 8 bases. This CDR3 has 14 amino acids. The germline CDR1 and CDR2 sequences are MNHNY and SVGAGI (reference sequence). The CDR3 loop is CASILTSDLGEQYF. The CDR3 bases are TGCGCCAGCATCCTGACTAGCGACCTTGGGGAGCAGTACTTC.

V gene TRBV7-2 combines with J gene TRBJ2-7; 9 nucleotides agree with TRBD2. The ends lost 2 bases at V and 6 bases at J; junction bases unmatched: 8. Germline V CDR1 and CDR2: SGHTA, FQGNSA. The CDR3 is 15 amino acids. The CDR3 nucleotides are TGTGCCAGCAGCTTACGTCTAGCGGGGTCCGGCGAGCAGTACTTC. It encodes CASSLRLAGSGEQYF.

The chain couples TRBV7-6 to TRBJ1-1; no clear D. The V end was cut by 5 bases, the J end by 1 base, with 8 bases between. Germline CDR1 and CDR2: SGHVS and FNYEAQ. This CDR3 comprises 13 residues. The CDR3 reads CASSPGKNTEAFF. The CDR3 DNA sequence: TGTGCCAGCAGCCCCGGGAAGAACACTGAAGCTTTCTTT.

The V gene is TRBV4-3, the J gene TRBJ2-6, with TRBD2 identical over 8 bases. The V segment lost 0 bases and the J segment 0 bases; nucleotides outside the gene matches: 7. In germline, CDR1 is LGHNA, CDR2 YSLEER. The CDR3 length is 19 residues. The DNA of the CDR3 is TGCGCCAGCAGCCAAGAACATATCGGGGGGGACTCTGGGGCCAACGTCCTGACTTTC. This codes for CASSQEHIGGDSGANVLTF.

J is TRBJ1-1 and V is TRBV11-1; D gene uncertain. The CDR3 loop spans 13 amino acids. Trimming took 5 bases from V and 1 from J, leaving 8 bases between them. Germline V CDR1 and CDR2: SGHAT, FQDESV (reference sequence). As DNA, the CDR3 is TGTGCCAGCAGCCCCCGACAGAACACTGAAGCTTTCTTT. This gives the protein CASSPRQNTEAFF.

V usage is TRBV5-6 and J usage is TRBJ2-3, with 7 bases lining up with TRBD2. J was trimmed by 2 bases and V by 0 bases; bases with no gene match: 6. Germline CDR1 and CDR2: SGHDT and YYEEEE. This CDR3 spans 16 amino acids. CDR3 in DNA: TGTGCCAGCAGCTTGGTTTTCGGGGGGACCACAGATACGCAGTATTTT. Encoded protein: CASSLVFGGTTDTQYF.